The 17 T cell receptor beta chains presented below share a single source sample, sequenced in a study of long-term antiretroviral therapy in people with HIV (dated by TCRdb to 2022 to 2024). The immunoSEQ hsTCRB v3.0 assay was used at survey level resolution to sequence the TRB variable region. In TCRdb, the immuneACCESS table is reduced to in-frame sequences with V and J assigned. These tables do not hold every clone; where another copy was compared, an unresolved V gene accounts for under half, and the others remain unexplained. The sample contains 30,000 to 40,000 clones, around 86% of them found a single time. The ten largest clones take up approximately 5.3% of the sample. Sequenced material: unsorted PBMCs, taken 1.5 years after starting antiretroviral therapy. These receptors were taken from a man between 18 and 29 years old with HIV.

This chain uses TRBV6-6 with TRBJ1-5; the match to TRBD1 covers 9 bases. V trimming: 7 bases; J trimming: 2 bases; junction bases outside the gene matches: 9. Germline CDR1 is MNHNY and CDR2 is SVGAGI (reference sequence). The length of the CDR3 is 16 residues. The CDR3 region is CASTLGTGKGNQPQHF. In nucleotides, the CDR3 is TGTGCCAGCACCTTAGGGACAGGGAAGGGCAATCAGCCCCAGCATTTT.

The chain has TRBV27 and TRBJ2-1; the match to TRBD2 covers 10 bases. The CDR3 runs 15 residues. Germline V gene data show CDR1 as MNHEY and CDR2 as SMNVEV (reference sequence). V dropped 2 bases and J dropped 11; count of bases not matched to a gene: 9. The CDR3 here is CASSLSLAGVVQQFF. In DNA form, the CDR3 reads TGTGCCAGCAGTTTAAGCCTAGCGGGAGTTGTGCAGCAGTTCTTC.

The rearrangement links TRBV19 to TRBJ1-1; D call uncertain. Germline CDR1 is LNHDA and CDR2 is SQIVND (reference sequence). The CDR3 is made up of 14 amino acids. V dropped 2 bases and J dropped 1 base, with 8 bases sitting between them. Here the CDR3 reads CASSINARNTEAFF. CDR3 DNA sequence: TGTGCCAGTAGTATAAATGCCAGGAACACTGAAGCTTTCTTT.

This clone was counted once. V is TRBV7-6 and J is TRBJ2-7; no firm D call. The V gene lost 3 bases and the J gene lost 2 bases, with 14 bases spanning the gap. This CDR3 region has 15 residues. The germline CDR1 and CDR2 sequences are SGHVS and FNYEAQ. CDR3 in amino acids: CASSFGSDLAYEQYF. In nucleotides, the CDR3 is TGTGCCAGCAGCTTCGGGTCCGACTTAGCCTACGAGCAGTACTTC.

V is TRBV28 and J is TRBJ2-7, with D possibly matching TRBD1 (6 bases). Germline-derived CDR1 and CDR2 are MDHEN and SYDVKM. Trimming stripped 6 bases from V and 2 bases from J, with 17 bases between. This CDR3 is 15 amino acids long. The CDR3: CASSPSHTGPYEQYF. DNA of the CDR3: TGTGCCAGCAGCCCCAGCCACACAGGGCCCTACGAGCAGTACTTC.

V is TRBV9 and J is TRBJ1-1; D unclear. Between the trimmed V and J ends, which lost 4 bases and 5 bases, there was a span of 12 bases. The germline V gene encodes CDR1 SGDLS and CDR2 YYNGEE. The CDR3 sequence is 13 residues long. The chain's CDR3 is CASSSRLGTEAFF. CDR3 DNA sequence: TGTGCCAGCAGCTCGCGTTTGGGAACTGAAGCTTTCTTT.

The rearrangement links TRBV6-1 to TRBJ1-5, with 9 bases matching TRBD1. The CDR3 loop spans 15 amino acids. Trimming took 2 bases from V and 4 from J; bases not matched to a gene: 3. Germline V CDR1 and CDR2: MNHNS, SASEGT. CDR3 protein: CASSENRGLNQPQHF. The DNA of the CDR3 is TGTGCCAGCAGTGAAAACAGGGGGCTGAATCAGCCCCAGCATTTT.

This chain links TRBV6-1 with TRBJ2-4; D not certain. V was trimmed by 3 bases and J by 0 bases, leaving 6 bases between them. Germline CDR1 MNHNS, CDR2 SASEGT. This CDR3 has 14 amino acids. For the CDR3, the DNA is TGTGCCAGCAGTGACCCAGTAGCCAAAAACATTCAGTACTTC. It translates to CASSDPVAKNIQYF.

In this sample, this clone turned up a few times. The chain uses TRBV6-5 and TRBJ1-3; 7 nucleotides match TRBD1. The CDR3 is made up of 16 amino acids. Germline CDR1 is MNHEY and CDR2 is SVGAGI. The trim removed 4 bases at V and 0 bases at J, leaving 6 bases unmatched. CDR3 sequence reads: CASSSTWDSSGNTIYF. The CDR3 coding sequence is TGTGCCAGCAGTTCTACCTGGGACAGCTCTGGAAACACCATATATTTT.

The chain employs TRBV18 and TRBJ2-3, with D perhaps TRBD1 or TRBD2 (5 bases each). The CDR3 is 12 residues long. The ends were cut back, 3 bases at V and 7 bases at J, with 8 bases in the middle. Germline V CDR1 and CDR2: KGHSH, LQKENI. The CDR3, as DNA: TGTGCCAGCTCACCGGGACCATATACGCAGTATTTT. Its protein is CASSPGPYTQYF.

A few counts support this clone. Written as DNA, the CDR3 is TGTGCCAGCAGTTACTCGGGACTAGCGGGAGCGGGGGAGCTGTTTTTT. It yields the protein CASSYSGLAGAGELFF. V usage is TRBV6-5 and J usage is TRBJ2-2; 14 positions agree with TRBD2. The trim removed 0 bases at V and 8 bases at J, leaving 2 bases unmatched. Germline V CDR1 and CDR2: MNHEY, SVGAGI. CDR3 length: 16 amino acids.

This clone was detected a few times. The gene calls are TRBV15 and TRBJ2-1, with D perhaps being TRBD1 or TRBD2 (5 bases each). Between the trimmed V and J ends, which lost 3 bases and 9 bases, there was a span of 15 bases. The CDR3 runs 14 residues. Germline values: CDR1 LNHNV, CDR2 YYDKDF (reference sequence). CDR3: CATSRSGATGEQFF. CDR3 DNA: TGTGCCACCAGCAGGTCCGGGGCGACCGGTGAGCAGTTCTTC.

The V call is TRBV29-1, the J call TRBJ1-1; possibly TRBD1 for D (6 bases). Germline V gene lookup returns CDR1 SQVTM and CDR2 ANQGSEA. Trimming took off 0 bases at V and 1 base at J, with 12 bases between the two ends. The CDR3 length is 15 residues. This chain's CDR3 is CSVEEWGARNTEAFF. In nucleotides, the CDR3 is TGCAGCGTTGAAGAATGGGGGGCAAGGAACACTGAAGCTTTCTTT.

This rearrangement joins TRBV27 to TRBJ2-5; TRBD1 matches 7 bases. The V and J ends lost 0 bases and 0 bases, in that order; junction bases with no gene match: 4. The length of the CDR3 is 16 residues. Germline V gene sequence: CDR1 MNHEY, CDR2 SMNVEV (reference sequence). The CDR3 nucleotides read TGTGCCAGCAGTTTATCAGGGGGCCAGTACCAAGAGACCCAGTACTTC. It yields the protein CASSLSGGQYQETQYF.

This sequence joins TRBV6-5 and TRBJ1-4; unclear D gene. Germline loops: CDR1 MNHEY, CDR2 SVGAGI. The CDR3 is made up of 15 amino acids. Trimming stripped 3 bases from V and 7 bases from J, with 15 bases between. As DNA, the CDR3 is TGTGCCAGCAGTTATAGAGGTCTACGTGGTGAAAAACTGTTTTTT. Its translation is CASSYRGLRGEKLFF.

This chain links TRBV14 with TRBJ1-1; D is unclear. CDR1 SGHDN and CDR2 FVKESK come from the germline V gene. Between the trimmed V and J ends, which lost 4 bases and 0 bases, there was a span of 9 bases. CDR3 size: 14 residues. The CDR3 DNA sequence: TGTGCCAGCAGCCCCCAAAGGGTGAACACTGAAGCTTTCTTT. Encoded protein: CASSPQRVNTEAFF.

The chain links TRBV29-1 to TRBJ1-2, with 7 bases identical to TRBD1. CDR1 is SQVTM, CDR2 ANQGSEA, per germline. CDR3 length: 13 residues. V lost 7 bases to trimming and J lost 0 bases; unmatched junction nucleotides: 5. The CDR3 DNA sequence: TGCAGCGCCGAGACAGGGTCTAACTATGGCTACACCTTC. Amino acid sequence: CSAETGSNYGYTF.